A selection of T cell receptor beta chains follows, all from one sample in a study of blood T cells in healthy people across ages. TCRdb re-called the 5' RACE reads with MiXCR, one entry per CDR3 protein. The repertoire includes some 900,000 distinct CDR3 sequences, 25% to 35% of them detected once, and roughly 17% sits in the top ten. The sequenced material came from blood. Receptor source: a woman older than 75 in good health. CDR3s include the opening cysteine and the closing phenylalanine or tryptophan. D genes are given only for firm matches. Clone size is stated in some rows and not others, as once, few, many or a class when expanded.

D	V	J	size	DNA	CDR3
NA	TRBV10-1	TRBJ1-1	few	NA	CASSVSLRNTEAFF
NA	TRBV30	TRBJ1-4	NA	TGTGCCTGGGCGGGCAGGGGAGGCGAAAAACTGTTTTTT	CAWAGRGGEKLFF
NA	TRBV21-1	TRBJ1-6	NA	TGTGCCAGCAGCAAACGGACACCGAATTCACCCCTCCACTTT	CASSKRTPNSPLHF
TRBD1	TRBV11-2	TRBJ2-7	NA	TGTGCCAGCAGCTTATCGGGACAGGGAACCTACGAGCAGTACTTC	CASSLSGQGTYEQYF
NA	TRBV4-3	TRBJ1-4	once	TGCGCCAGCAGCCAAGATTGGGGCAGGCCCATAGGAAAACTGTTTTTT	CASSQDWGRPIGKLFF
TRBD2	TRBV20-1	TRBJ2-3	many	TGCAGTGCCCCAGATAGCGGGGGGGGAACAGATACGCAGTATTTT	CSAPDSGGGTDTQYF
NA	TRBV4-3	TRBJ2-2	NA	TGCGCCAGCAGCCAAGCATGGTGGGGGGGCCGCGGGGAGCTGTTTTTT	CASSQAWWGGRGELFF
NA	TRBV9	TRBJ2-3	many	TGTGCCAGCAGCCCCGTCATGGGGGGGGCCACAGATACGCAGTATTTT	CASSPVMGGATDTQYF
NA	TRBV3-1	TRBJ2-5	many	TGTGCCAGCAGCCGAGGGGGGCACGGACAAGTGAAGACCCAGTACTTC	CASSRGGHGQVKTQYF
TRBD2	TRBV7-8	TRBJ2-1	many	TGTGCCAGCAGCTTAATTCTAGCGGGGGGTTTTGAGCAGTTCTTC	CASSLILAGGFEQFF